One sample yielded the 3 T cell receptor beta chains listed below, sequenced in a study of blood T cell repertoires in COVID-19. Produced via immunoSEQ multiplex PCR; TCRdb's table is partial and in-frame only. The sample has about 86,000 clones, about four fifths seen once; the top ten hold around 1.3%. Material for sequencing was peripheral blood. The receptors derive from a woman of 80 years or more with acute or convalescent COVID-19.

The CDR3 region is CASCSWENQPQHF. The CDR3 nucleotides are TGTGCCAGTTGTAGTTGGGAGAATCAGCCCCAGCATTTT. The chain employs TRBV19 and TRBJ1-5; D gene unclear. With 8 bases removed from V and 4 bases from J, the gap between germline ends came to 12 bases. The CDR3 runs 13 residues. Per the germline V gene, CDR1 is LNHDA and CDR2 is SQIVND (reference sequence).

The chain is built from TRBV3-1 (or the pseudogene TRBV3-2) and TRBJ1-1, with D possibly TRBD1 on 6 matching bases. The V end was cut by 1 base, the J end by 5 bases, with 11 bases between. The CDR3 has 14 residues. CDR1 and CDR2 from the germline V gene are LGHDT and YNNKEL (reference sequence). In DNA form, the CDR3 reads TGTGCCAGCAGCCAAGGCAGGGGTTGGACTGAAGCTTTCTTT. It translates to CASSQGRGWTEAFF.

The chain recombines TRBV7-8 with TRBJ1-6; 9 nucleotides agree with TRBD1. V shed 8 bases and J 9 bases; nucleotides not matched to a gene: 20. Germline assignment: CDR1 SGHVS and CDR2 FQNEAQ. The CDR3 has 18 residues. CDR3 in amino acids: CASRPRLGAGTGTSPLHF. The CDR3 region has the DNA TGTGCCAGCCGCCCCAGGCTGGGAGCCGGGACAGGGACTTCACCCCTCCACTTT.